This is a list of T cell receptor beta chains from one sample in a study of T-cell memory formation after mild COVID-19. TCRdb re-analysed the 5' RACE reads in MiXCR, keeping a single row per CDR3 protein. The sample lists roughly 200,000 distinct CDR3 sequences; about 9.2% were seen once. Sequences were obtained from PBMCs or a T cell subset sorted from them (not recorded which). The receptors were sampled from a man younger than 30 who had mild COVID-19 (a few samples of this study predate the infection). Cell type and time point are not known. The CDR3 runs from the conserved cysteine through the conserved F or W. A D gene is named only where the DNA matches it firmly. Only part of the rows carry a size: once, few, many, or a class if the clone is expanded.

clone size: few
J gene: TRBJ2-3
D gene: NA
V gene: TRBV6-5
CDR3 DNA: TGTGCCAGCCTCGGGGATACGCAGTATTTT
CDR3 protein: CASLGDTQYF

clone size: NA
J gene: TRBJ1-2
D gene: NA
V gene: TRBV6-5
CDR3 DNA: TGTGCCAGCAGTTACTCTGGTCGGCAGGGCGGTGGCTACACCTTC
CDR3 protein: CASSYSGRQGGGYTF

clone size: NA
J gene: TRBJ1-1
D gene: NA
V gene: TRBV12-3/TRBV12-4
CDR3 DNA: TGTGCCAGCAGTGGCCTTTCTGGGGATGAAGCTTTCTTT
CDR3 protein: CASSGLSGDEAFF

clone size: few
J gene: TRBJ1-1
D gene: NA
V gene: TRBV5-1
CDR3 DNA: TGCGCCAGCAGCCCCAGGGTCCTCTACACTGAAGCTTTCTTT
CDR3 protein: CASSPRVLYTEAFF

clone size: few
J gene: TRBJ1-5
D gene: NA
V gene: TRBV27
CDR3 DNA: TGTGCCAGCAGCCCGCAATTGGGCAGCCAGCCCCAGCATTTT
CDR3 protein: CASSPQLGSQPQHF

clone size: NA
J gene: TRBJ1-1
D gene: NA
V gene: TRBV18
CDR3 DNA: TGTGCCAGCTCACATCCCGCCTTGGGGCGCAGGCAGACAACATTTAACACTGAAGCTTTCTTT
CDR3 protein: CASSHPALGRRQTTFNTEAFF

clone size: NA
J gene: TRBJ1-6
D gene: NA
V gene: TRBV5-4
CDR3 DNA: TGTGCCAGCAGCTTGTTCTCGGGGGTTTCACCCCTCCACTTT
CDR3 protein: CASSLFSGVSPLHF

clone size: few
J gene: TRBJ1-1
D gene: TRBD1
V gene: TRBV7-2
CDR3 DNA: TGTGCCAGCAGTCCGGACAGGGGGGGTTGGGTGCACACTGAAGCTTTCTTT
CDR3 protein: CASSPDRGGWVHTEAFF

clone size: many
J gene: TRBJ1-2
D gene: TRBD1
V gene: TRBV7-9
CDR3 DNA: TGTGCCAGCAGCTTGGGTGACAGGGAGGCGTATGGCTACACCTTC
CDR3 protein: CASSLGDREAYGYTF

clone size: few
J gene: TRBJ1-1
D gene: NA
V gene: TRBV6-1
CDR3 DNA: TGTGCCAGCAGTCACCTCTCCAGGGCGACTGAAGCTTTCTTT
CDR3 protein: CASSHLSRATEAFF

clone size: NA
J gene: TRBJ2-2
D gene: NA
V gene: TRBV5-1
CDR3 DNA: TGCGCCAGCAGCCAAACCGGGCAGCCGGCTGGGGAGCTGTTTTTT
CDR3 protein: CASSQTGQPAGELFF

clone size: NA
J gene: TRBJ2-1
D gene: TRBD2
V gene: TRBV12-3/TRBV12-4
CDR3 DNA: TGTGCCAGCAGCCCCGGGGGGGCGGGCTCCTACAATGAGCAGTTCTTC
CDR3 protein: CASSPGGAGSYNEQFF

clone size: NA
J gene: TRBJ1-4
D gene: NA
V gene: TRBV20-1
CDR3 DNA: TGCAGTGCGCCTACCCCTAAGGCAACTAATGAAAAACTGTTTTTT
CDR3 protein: CSAPTPKATNEKLFF

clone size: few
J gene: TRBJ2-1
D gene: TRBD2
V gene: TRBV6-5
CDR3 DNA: TGTGCCAGCAGTCGACGGGGGGGCCGATTCAATGAGCAGTTCTTC
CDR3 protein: CASSRRGGRFNEQFF

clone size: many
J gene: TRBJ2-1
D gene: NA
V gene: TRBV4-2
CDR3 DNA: TGTGCCAGCAGCCAAGCTGGGGAAAGCTCCTACAATGAGCAGTTCTTC
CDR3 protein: CASSQAGESSYNEQFF

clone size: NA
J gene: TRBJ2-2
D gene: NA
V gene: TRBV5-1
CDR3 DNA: TGCGCCAGCAGCTTGGCCCTTGGGCCTGGCGGGGAGCTGTTTTTT
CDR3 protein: CASSLALGPGGELFF

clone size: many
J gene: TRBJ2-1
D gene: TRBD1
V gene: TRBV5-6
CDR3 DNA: TGTGCCAGCAGCTTTCATCCGACAGGGATCAACAATGAGCAGTTCTTC
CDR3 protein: CASSFHPTGINNEQFF

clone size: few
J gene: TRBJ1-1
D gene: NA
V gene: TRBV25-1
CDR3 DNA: TGTGCCAGCAGTCAGACAGGACAGTTGAACACTGAAGCTTTCTTT
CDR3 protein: CASSQTGQLNTEAFF

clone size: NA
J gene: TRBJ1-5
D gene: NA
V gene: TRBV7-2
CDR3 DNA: TGTGCCAGCAGCTTAACGAGCAAGACAGGCCTCTTGCATTTT
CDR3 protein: CASSLTSKTGLLHF

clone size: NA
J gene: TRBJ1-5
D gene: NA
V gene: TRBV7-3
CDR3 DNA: TGTGCCAGCAGCTTAAAGGGGGTGGGCAATCAGCCCCAGCATTTT
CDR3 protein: CASSLKGVGNQPQHF

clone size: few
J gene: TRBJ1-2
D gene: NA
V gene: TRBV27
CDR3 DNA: TGTGCCAGCAGTTTACCCAACGGCTACACCTTC
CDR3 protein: CASSLPNGYTF

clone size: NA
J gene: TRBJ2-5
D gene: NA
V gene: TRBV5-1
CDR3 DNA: TGCGCCAGCAGTGAGGGAGAAGAGACCCAGTACTTC
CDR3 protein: CASSEGEETQYF

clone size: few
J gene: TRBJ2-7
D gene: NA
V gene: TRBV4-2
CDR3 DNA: TGTGCCAGCAGCCAAGGGCAGCCCGGGGACGAGCAGTACTTC
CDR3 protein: CASSQGQPGDEQYF

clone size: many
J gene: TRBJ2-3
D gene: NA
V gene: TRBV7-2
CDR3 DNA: TGTGCCAGCAGCTTAGCCGGTGCGCAGTATTTT
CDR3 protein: CASSLAGAQYF

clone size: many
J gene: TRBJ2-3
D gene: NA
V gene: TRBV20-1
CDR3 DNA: TGCAGTGCTGGACCCTCCTGGGGGACGCAGTATTTT
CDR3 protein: CSAGPSWGTQYF

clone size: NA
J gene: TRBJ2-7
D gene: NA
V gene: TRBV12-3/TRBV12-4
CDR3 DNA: TGTGCCAGCAGTTTTGCGGGTAGCTACGAGCAGTACTTC
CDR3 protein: CASSFAGSYEQYF

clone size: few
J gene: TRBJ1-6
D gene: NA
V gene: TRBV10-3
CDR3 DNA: TGTGCCATCAGTGAGCAGGACTTTTCACCCCTCCACTTT
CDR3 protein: CAISEQDFSPLHF

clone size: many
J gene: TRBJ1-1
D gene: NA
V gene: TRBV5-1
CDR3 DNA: TGCGCCACTTCACGCGGGACGGAGGCTATTGAAGCTTTCTTT
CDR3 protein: CATSRGTEAIEAFF

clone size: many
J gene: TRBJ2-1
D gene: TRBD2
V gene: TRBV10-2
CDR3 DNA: TGCGCCAGCCGACTAGCGTACAATGAGCAGTTCTTC
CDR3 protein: CASRLAYNEQFF

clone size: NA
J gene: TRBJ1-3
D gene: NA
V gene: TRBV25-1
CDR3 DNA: TGTGCCAGCAGTCGGGGAGGGACTATAGCTGGAAACACCATATATTTT
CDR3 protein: CASSRGGTIAGNTIYF

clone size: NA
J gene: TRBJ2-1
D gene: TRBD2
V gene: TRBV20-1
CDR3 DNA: TGCAGTGCTCTGACTAGCGGGGACAGCTCCTACAATGAGCAGTTCTTC
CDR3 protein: CSALTSGDSSYNEQFF

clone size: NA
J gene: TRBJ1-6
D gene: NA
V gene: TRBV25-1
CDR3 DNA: TGTGCCAGCAGTGAAGGCAGGTGGGCGGGTTCACCCCTCCACTTT
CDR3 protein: CASSEGRWAGSPLHF

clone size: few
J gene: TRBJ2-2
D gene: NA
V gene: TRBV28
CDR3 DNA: TGTGCCAGCAGCCTGCAGGGAGGCGGGGAGCTGTTTTTT
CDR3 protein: CASSLQGGGELFF

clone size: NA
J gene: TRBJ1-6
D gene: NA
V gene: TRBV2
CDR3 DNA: TGTGCCAGCAGTGTCTGGCAGGTGGATTCACCCCTCCACTTT
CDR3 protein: CASSVWQVDSPLHF

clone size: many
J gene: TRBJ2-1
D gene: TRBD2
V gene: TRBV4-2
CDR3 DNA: TGTGCCAGCAGCCAAGATAGGGCTAGCGGGGCGTACAATGAGCAGTTCTTC
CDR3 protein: CASSQDRASGAYNEQFF

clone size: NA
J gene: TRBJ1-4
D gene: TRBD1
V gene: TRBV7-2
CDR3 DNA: TGTGCCAGCAGCTTGACAGGGGAGAGTGAAAAACTGTTTTTT
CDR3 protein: CASSLTGESEKLFF

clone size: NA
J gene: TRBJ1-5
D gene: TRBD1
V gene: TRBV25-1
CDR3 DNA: TGTGCCAGCAGTGAAAGCGGGACAGGGGTCAATCAGCCCCAGCATTTT
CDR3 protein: CASSESGTGVNQPQHF

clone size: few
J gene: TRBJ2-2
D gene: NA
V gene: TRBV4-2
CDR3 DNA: TGTGCCAGCAGCCAAACCACAGGGTTTAGCGGGGAGCTGTTTTTT
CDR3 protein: CASSQTTGFSGELFF

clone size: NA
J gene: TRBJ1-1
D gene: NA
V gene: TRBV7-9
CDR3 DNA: TGTGCCAGCAGCTTAGAAGTCCCCCCCGCTTTCTTT
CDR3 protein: CASSLEVPPAFF

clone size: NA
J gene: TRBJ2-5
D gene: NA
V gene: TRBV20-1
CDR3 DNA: TGCAGTGCTAGTTTGGCGGACGGGGAGACCCAGTACTTC
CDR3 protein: CSASLADGETQYF

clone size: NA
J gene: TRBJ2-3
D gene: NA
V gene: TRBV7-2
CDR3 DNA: TGTGCCAGCAGCTTAGCCTTCACAGATACGCAGTATTTT
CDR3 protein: CASSLAFTDTQYF

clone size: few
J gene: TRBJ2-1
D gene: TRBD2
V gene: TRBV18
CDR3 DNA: TGTGCCAGCTCACCACGGGGGGGATTAAACAATGAGCAGTTCTTC
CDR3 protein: CASSPRGGLNNEQFF

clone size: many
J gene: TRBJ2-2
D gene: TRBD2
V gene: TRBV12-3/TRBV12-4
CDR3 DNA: TGTGCCAGCAGTGCACTAGCGGGGGACACCGGGGAGCTGTTTTTT
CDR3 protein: CASSALAGDTGELFF

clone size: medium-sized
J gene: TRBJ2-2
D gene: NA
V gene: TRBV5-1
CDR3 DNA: TGCGCCAGCCTACCGGGGGGCGGACCGGTCCCCGGGGAGCTGTTTTTT
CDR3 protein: CASLPGGGPVPGELFF

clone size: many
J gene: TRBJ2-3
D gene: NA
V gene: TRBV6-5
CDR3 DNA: TGTGCCAGCAGCCGCCTCGGTGGCACAGATACGCAGTATTTT
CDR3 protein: CASSRLGGTDTQYF

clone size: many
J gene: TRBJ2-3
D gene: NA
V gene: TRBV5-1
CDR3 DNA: TGTGCCAGCAGCTTAGTGCCAGATACGCAGTATTTT
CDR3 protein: CASSLVPDTQYF